These T cell receptor beta chains were read from a single sample in a study of Graves' ophthalmopathy and Graves' hyperthyroidism. TCRdb reprocessed the multiplex PCR reads via MiXCR and lists one record per CDR3 protein. The table has about 210,000 distinct CDR3 sequences, approximately 29% seen once. The sequenced sample consisted of peripheral blood. These receptors were taken from a man aged 45-65 years with Graves' ophthalmopathy. Each CDR3 is given without its conserved first and last residue. The D gene is left open where the match is weak.

TRBD2	TRBV20-1	TRBJ2-2	SARPAGMTGELF
TRBD1	TRBV7-2	TRBJ1-6	ASSFRTGGSPLH
TRBD2	TRBV28	TRBJ2-5	ASTEILGLADQETQY
NA	TRBV6-2/TRBV6-3	TRBJ2-7	ASSYNGLLYSPPSEQY
NA	TRBV9	TRBJ1-2	ASSVADHGYT
NA	TRBV5-1	TRBJ2-2	ASSLEPSTGELF
TRBD2	TRBV7-2	TRBJ2-5	ASSTDSGIGETQY
NA	TRBV29-1	TRBJ1-1	SVADIGGGTEAF
TRBD2	TRBV20-1	TRBJ2-5	SARGLAGRETQY
TRBD2	TRBV18	TRBJ2-7	ASSAQTSRSYEQY
NA	TRBV6-2/TRBV6-3	TRBJ2-7	ASSLVGGYEQY
NA	TRBV12-3/TRBV12-4	TRBJ1-5	ASSFGSLNQPQH
TRBD1	TRBV6-1	TRBJ1-1	ASSGDSLEAF
NA	TRBV12-3/TRBV12-4	TRBJ2-7	ASSVSLASYEQY
TRBD2	TRBV2	TRBJ2-2	ASSELAANTGELF
NA	TRBV6-2/TRBV6-3	TRBJ1-5	ASSYSWTSNSNQPQH
NA	TRBV27	TRBJ2-5	ASSKTGGRRETQY
NA	TRBV6-2/TRBV6-3	TRBJ2-5	ASSSDSGEGETQY
TRBD1	TRBV12-3/TRBV12-4	TRBJ1-1	ASSWRTGVNTEAF
TRBD1	TRBV6-2/TRBV6-3	TRBJ1-5	ASSYSPGQGNQPQH
TRBD1	TRBV6-1	TRBJ1-5	ASRGTELDQH
TRBD2	TRBV19	TRBJ2-7	ACSIDGLGGEGAYEQY
NA	TRBV4-3	TRBJ2-7	ASSQDTRLETSLLVNEQY
NA	TRBV27	TRBJ1-3	ASSSGYRGNTIY
TRBD1	TRBV12-5	TRBJ1-2	ASGLAGEDRASGYT
TRBD1	TRBV15	TRBJ1-6	ATSRPGQGYSPLH
TRBD2	TRBV28	TRBJ2-7	ASSDGRARYEQY
NA	TRBV11-1	TRBJ1-1	ASSLRGPLNTEAF
NA	TRBV5-1	TRBJ1-6	ASSLKTGSYNSPLH
TRBD1	TRBV11-2	TRBJ1-1	ASSFGTATEAF
TRBD2	TRBV6-1	TRBJ2-1	ASSTTSGRVYNEQF
NA	TRBV3-1	TRBJ1-6	ASSDPGLINSPLH
NA	TRBV7-6	TRBJ2-7	ASSLASGRSYEQY
TRBD1	TRBV12-3/TRBV12-4	TRBJ1-1	ASSTSGTGNTEAF